One and the same sample provided the 6 T cell receptor beta chains below, sequenced in a study of T-cell memory formation after mild COVID-19. One entry per CDR3 protein, called by TCRdb with MiXCR from the 5' RACE reads. The sample shows about 82,000 distinct CDR3 sequences, roughly an eighth of them seen only once. The sequenced sample was PBMCs or a T cell subset sorted from them (not recorded which). The receptors were sampled from an adult woman who had mild COVID-19 (a few samples of this study predate the infection). Cell type and time point are not known.

This clonotype has only a few counts. The chain has TRBV7-9 and TRBJ2-1, with a tentative D call TRBD2 (6 bases). The germline CDR1 and CDR2 sequences are SEHNR and FQNEAQ (reference sequence). This CDR3 has 16 residues. The V gene lost 4 bases and the J gene lost 1 base, with 14 bases spanning the gap. DNA for the CDR3: TGTGCCAGCAGCTCAGGAAGCGGGTCTTCCTACAATGAGCAGTTCTTC. As protein: CASSSGSGSSYNEQFF. Variable domain in full (rest from reference TRBV7-9 and TRBJ2-1): DTGVSQNPRHKITKRGQNVTFRCDPISEHNRLYWYRQTLGQGPEFLTYFQNEAQLEKSRLLSDRFSAERPKGSFSTLEIQRTEQGDSAMYLCASSSGSGSSYNEQFFGPGTRLTVL.

This rearrangement joins TRBV7-8 to TRBJ2-3; TRBD2 matches 7 bases. With 4 bases clipped from V and 5 bases from J, the junction kept 6 bases outside the gene matches. The germline CDR1 and CDR2 sequences are SGHVS and FQNEAQ. The CDR3 is 14 amino acids. CDR3 sequence: CASSSSGVEDTQYF. The CDR3 DNA reads as TGTGCCAGCAGCTCGAGCGGGGTGGAAGATACGCAGTATTTT.

This clonotype showed up just a few times. The rearrangement uses TRBV12-3 or TRBV12-4 and TRBJ1-2; D ambiguous. V was cut by 5 bases and J by 4 bases, with 5 bases left in between. The CDR3 is made up of 11 amino acids. The chain's CDR3 is CASSASYGYTF. The CDR3 DNA reads TGTGCCAGCAGTGCCTCCTATGGCTACACCTTC.

This clonotype was detected a few times. CDR3 nucleotides: TGTGCCAGCTCACCTACCCTGCAGGGAAGGGACAATGAGCAGTTCTTC. It translates to CASSPTLQGRDNEQFF. The chain couples TRBV18 to TRBJ2-1; possibly TRBD1 for D (5 bases). This CDR3 spans 16 amino acids. The V end was cut by 3 bases, the J end by 5 bases, with 17 bases between. Germline CDR1 is KGHSH and CDR2 is LQKENI. The full variable domain, with the rest looked up from reference TRBV18 and TRBJ2-1, is NAGVMQNPRHLVRRRGQEARLRCSPMKGHSHVYWYRQLPEEGLKFMVYLQKENIIDESGMPKERFSAEFPKEGPSILRIQQVVRGDSAAYFCASSPTLQGRDNEQFFGPGTRLTVL.

This clonotype has a handful of counts. The rearrangement uses TRBV7-9 and TRBJ1-5; no clear D gene. Germline assignment: CDR1 SEHNR and CDR2 FQNEAQ (reference sequence). This CDR3 comprises 14 residues. Trimming took 5 bases from V and 2 from J, leaving 10 bases between them. CDR3 in DNA: TGTGCCAGCAGCCTAGGACGGGGCAATCAGCCCCAGCATTTT. Amino acid sequence: CASSLGRGNQPQHF.

The chain couples TRBV6-2 or TRBV6-3 to TRBJ1-2, with no clear D. Germline values: CDR1 MNHEY, CDR2 SVGEGT. V gave up 6 bases and J gave up 3 bases, with 14 bases separating them. The CDR3 is 14 amino acids. The CDR3 nucleotides read TGTGCCAGCAGAGATGCGGCGGGGTACTATGGCTACACCTTC. This translates into CASRDAAGYYGYTF.